This T cell receptor (beta chain) comes out of a study of T cells after yellow fever vaccination. Whole-study results and caveats: Though it reached lower strength, the secondary response hit its peak faster, day 5 versus 15. Most primary-vaccination clones reappeared after the booster (just under 98% CD4, 85% to 90% CD8).

There are many counts of this clonotype. The antigen is unknown. Trimming removed 4 bases from V and 1 base from J; junction bases left unmatched: 5. The CDR3 covers 15 residues. Germline-derived CDR1 and CDR2 are DFQATT and SNEGSKA (reference sequence). UMIs were added to TCR cDNA along with a universal primer site when it was made by 5'RACE template switching. Each CDR3 protein gets one entry after TCRdb re-called the 5' RACE reads with MiXCR. Of around 500,000 distinct CDR3 sequences in the sample, roughly a fifth were seen once. The chain links TRBV20-1 to TRBJ2-7; 12 bases are shared with TRBD1. This receptor was obtained from a man aged 18 to 30 who received the YFV17D yellow fever vaccine. The sample was PBMCs, taken roughly 20 days after the first yellow fever vaccination. The CDR3 loop is CSATGTGGKSYEQYF. CDR3 sequence (DNA): TGCAGTGCTACCGGGACAGGGGGCAAGTCCTACGAGCAGTACTTC.